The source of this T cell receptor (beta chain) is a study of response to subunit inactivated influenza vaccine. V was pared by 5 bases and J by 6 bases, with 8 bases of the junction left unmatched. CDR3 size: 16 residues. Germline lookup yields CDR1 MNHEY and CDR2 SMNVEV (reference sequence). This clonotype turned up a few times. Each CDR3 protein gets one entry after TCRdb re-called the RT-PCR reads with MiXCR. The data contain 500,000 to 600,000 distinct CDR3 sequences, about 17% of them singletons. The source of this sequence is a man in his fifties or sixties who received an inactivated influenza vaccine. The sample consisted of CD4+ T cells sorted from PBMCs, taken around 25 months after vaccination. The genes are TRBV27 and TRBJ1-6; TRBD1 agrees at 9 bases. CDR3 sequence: CASSPGTGMGNSPLHF. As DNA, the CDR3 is TGTGCCAGCAGTCCAGGGACAGGGATGGGTAATTCACCCCTCCACTTT.